These 24 T cell receptor beta chains originate from one sample sequenced in a study of T cells after yellow fever vaccination. TCRdb reprocessed the 5' RACE reads with MiXCR, giving one entry per CDR3 protein. The table includes fewer than 350,000 distinct CDR3 sequences, around 4% detected once. This specimen consisted of PBMCs, obtained on the day of the yellow fever booster vaccination. The source of these receptors is a man aged 18-30 years who received the YFV17D yellow fever vaccine.

The J gene is TRBJ1-1, the V gene TRBV3-1; no firm D call. The CDR3 has 13 residues. V was pared by 0 bases and J by 7 bases, with 9 bases between. CDR1 and CDR2 from the germline V gene are LGHDT and YNNKEL (reference sequence). The CDR3 is CASSQETLGEAFF. As DNA, the CDR3 is TGTGCCAGCAGCCAAGAGACCTTAGGTGAAGCTTTCTTT. Full variable domain (remainder filled in from reference TRBV3-1 and TRBJ1-1): DTAVSQTPKYLVTQMGNDKSIKCEQNLGHDTMYWYKQDSKKFLKIMFSYNNKELIINETVPNRFSPKSPDKAHLNLHINSLELGDSAVYFCASSQETLGEAFFGQGTRLTVV.

This clonotype was seen at least ten times. This chain links TRBV5-6 with TRBJ2-3; TRBD1 might be the D (6 bases). The CDR3 sequence is 12 residues long. The V end was cut by 6 bases, the J end by 4 bases, with 9 bases between. Germline V gene data show CDR1 as SGHDT and CDR2 as YYEEEE. Here the CDR3 reads CASTQGSDTQYF. As DNA, the CDR3 is TGTGCCAGCACCCAGGGGTCAGATACGCAGTATTTT.

This clonotype was recorded many times. This chain links TRBV4-3 with TRBJ2-4; D is possibly TRBD1 (5 bases). The ends were cut back, 4 bases at V and 8 bases at J, with 18 bases in the middle. Germline CDR1 reads LGHNA; CDR2 reads YSLEER. This CDR3 is 15 amino acids long. CDR3 DNA sequence: TGCGCCAGCAGCCGACGTGGGTTGGGGCCCGACATTCAGTACTTC. Amino acid sequence: CASSRRGLGPDIQYF.

In this sample, this clonotype turned up many times. The chain joins TRBV12-3 or TRBV12-4 to TRBJ2-7; 7 nucleotides line up with TRBD1. V shed 3 bases and J 5 bases; nucleotides not matched to a gene: 10. This CDR3 has 15 amino acids. Here the CDR3 DNA reads TGTGCCAGCAGTTTCCCCCTTGACAGGGACAACGAGCAGTACTTC. Amino acid sequence: CASSFPLDRDNEQYF.

This clonotype came up many times. CDR3 in DNA: TGTGCCAGCAGTTTACGAGGACGGACTAATAGCAATCAGCCCCAGCATTTT. Protein: CASSLRGRTNSNQPQHF. The V call is TRBV27, the J call TRBJ1-5, with D unclear. From germline, CDR1 is MNHEY and CDR2 SMNVEV (reference sequence). Deletions cut 2 bases from V and 0 bases from J, with 14 bases between. This CDR3 is built from 17 residues.

Notes on this clonotype: The germline gene is not matched at one end of the junction; a read error may be the cause. This chain joins TRBV7-2 and TRBJ1-4; maybe TRBD1 (5 bases). Looked up from germline, CDR1 is SGHTA and CDR2 is FQGNSA. The CDR3 runs to 15 residues. This CDR3 is CASSLGTSTNEKLFF. Written as DNA, the CDR3 is TGTGCCAGCAGTTTAGGGACCTCAACTAATGAAAAACTGTTTTTT. Full variable domain (outside the CDR3, taken from reference TRBV7-2 and TRBJ1-4): GAGVSQSPSNKVTEKGKDVELRCDPISGHTALYWYRQSLGQGLEFLIYFQGNSAPDKSGLPSDRFSAERTGGSVSTLTIQRTQQEDSAVYLCASSLGTSTNEKLFFGSGTQLSVL.

The table lists this clonotype with a few counts. The V gene is TRBV5-4, the J gene TRBJ2-3; D is possibly TRBD1 or TRBD2 (5 bases each). Germline CDR1 is SGHNT and CDR2 is YYREEE (reference sequence). The length of the CDR3 is 15 residues. V was clipped by 3 bases and J by 1 base, with 12 bases between them. CDR3 coding DNA: TGTGCCAGCAGCTCCCGGGACCGAGGCACAGATACGCAGTATTTT. Protein: CASSSRDRGTDTQYF.

This clonotype was picked up a small number of times. Relative to the germline gene, one junction end is altered; a read error may explain this. The chain uses TRBV29-1 and TRBJ1-2; D is unclear. CDR3 length: 12 amino acids. The germline V gene encodes CDR1 SQVTM and CDR2 ANQGSEA. The CDR3 here is CSVEVVTYGYTF. The CDR3 DNA reads TGCAGCGTCGAAGTGGTTACGTATGGCTACACCTTC. The variable domain in full, with the rest retrieved from reference TRBV29-1 and TRBJ1-2, is SAVISQKPSRDICQRGTSLTIQCQVDSQVTMMFWYRQQPGQSLTLIATANQGSEATYESGFVIDKFPISRPNLTFSTLTVSNMSPEDSSIYLCSVEVVTYGYTFGSGTRLTVV.

This clonotype has at least ten counts. In nucleotides, the CDR3 is TGCGCCAGCAGCTCCTTTCTAGCGGGTCCCTACAATGAGCAGTTCTTC. Protein: CASSSFLAGPYNEQFF. The V gene is TRBV5-1, the J gene TRBJ2-1; 8 bases are a match to TRBD2. With 3 bases clipped from V and 2 bases from J, the junction kept 7 bases outside the gene matches. This CDR3 spans 16 amino acids. The germline CDR1 and CDR2 sequences are SGHRS and YFSETQ.

The chain uses TRBV4-3 and TRBJ2-3, with D tentatively TRBD1 (6 bases). The V gene lost 4 bases and the J gene lost 2 bases, with 19 bases spanning the gap. The CDR3 covers 17 residues. In germline, CDR1 is LGHNA, CDR2 YSLEER. The chain's CDR3 is CASSRRGVGAVTDTQYF. CDR3 DNA: TGCGCCAGCAGCCGACGAGGGGTGGGGGCCGTCACAGATACGCAGTATTTT.

Ten or more counts support this clonotype. The V gene is TRBV4-3, the J gene TRBJ1-2; TRBD1 might be the D (5 bases). The ends were cut back, 4 bases at V and 8 bases at J, with 14 bases in the middle. Germline-derived CDR1 and CDR2 are LGHNA and YSLEER. The CDR3 loop spans 13 amino acids. The CDR3, as DNA: TGCGCCAGCAGCCGGCAGGGTGGAGGCGGCTACACCTTC. It encodes CASSRQGGGGYTF.

This clonotype has ten or more counts. V usage is TRBV25-1 and J usage is TRBJ2-1; D gene uncertain. The CDR3 spans 11 residues. V dropped 0 bases and J dropped 11 bases, with 5 bases sitting between them. The germline gives CDR1 MGHDK, CDR2 SYGVNS. The CDR3 region is CASSEYSQQFF. In DNA, the CDR3 is TGTGCCAGCAGTGAATACAGCCAGCAGTTCTTC.

The CDR3 region has the DNA TGCAGTGCTGAGACCGGGACAGGTTTTATGACTGAAGCTTTCTTT. This encodes CSAETGTGFMTEAFF. The chain links TRBV20-1 to TRBJ1-1, with 8 bases lining up with TRBD1. CDR1 and CDR2 from the germline V gene are DFQATT and SNEGSKA (reference sequence). V shed 5 bases and J 5 bases; nucleotides not matched to a gene: 13. This CDR3 contains 15 residues.

The chain has TRBV15 and TRBJ2-3; 9 nucleotides line up with TRBD2. The CDR3 is 16 amino acids. V gave up 5 bases and J gave up 6 bases; unmatched junction bases: 12. Germline CDR1 and CDR2: LNHNV and YYDKDF (reference sequence). In DNA form, the CDR3 reads TGTGCCACCAGCGGTACTCCGGGACTAGCCATGGATACGCAGTATTTT. Amino acids: CATSGTPGLAMDTQYF.

This clonotype was counted at least ten times. The J gene is TRBJ2-7, the V gene TRBV7-2, with D unresolved. V was clipped by 5 bases and J by 4 bases, with 12 bases between them. The CDR3 consists of 13 residues. CDR1 is SGHTA and CDR2 is FQGNSA in the germline V gene. In nucleotides, the CDR3 is TGTGCCAGCAGCACCGGGTCCCCGTACGAGCAGTACTTC. This sequence encodes CASSTGSPYEQYF.

This chain links TRBV12-3 or TRBV12-4 with TRBJ1-5, with 9 positions matching TRBD1. J gave up 6 bases and V 4 bases, and 4 bases lay outside the gene matches. The CDR3 extends over 14 amino acids. In nucleotides, the CDR3 is TGTGCCAGCAGTTCACAGGGGGCCATTCAGCCCCAGCATTTT. Protein sequence: CASSSQGAIQPQHF.

This clonotype was seen a handful of times. The chain carries TRBV5-6 and TRBJ2-1, with 8 bases aligning to TRBD1. V lost 1 base and J lost 9; bases outside the gene matches: 3. Germline V gives CDR1 SGHDT, CDR2 YYEEEE. CDR3 length: 13 residues. The CDR3 region is CASSLSGGGEQFF. The DNA of the CDR3 is TGTGCCAGCAGCTTGTCAGGGGGCGGTGAGCAGTTCTTC.

This clonotype has ten or more counts. The chain couples TRBV6-5 to TRBJ2-1; 12 bases are shared with TRBD1. CDR3 size: 15 residues. V shed 2 bases, J shed 7 bases, and the junction held 3 bases outside the gene matches. The germline CDR1 and CDR2 sequences are MNHEY and SVGAGI. CDR3 sequence (DNA): TGTGCCAGCAGTTACGGGACAGGGGGCCGGAATGAGCAGTTCTTC. Its protein is CASSYGTGGRNEQFF.

The sample holds a few counts of this clonotype. The chain combines TRBV20-1 with TRBJ2-2, with 7 bases lining up with TRBD1. Losses at the gene ends were 5 bases for V and 2 bases for J; bases not matched to a gene: 5. This CDR3 has 14 amino acids. Germline values: CDR1 DFQATT, CDR2 SNEGSKA (reference sequence). The CDR3 reads CSAGTDLNTGELFF. CDR3 sequence (DNA): TGCAGTGCTGGGACAGACTTAAACACCGGGGAGCTGTTTTTT.

This clonotype was counted many times. The chain employs TRBV7-2 and TRBJ2-7; D not resolved. The CDR3 loop spans 12 amino acids. Trimming took off 4 bases at V and 4 bases at J, with 8 bases between the two ends. Germline V lookup: CDR1 SGHTA, CDR2 FQGNSA. The CDR3 DNA reads as TGTGCCAGCAGCTCATCTAATTACGAGCAGTACTTC. Translated, it gives CASSSSNYEQYF. Looking up the rest from reference TRBV7-2 and TRBJ2-7 gives the full variable domain: GAGVSQSPSNKVTEKGKDVELRCDPISGHTALYWYRQSLGQGLEFLIYFQGNSAPDKSGLPSDRFSAERTGGSVSTLTIQRTQQEDSAVYLCASSSSNYEQYFGPGTRLTVT.

This clonotype was counted only a few times. The chain links TRBV18 to TRBJ2-1; 10 positions match TRBD2. Germline V gene lookup returns CDR1 KGHSH and CDR2 LQKENI. V trimming: 1 base; J trimming: 10 bases; junction bases outside the gene matches: 10. The CDR3 contains 16 residues. This CDR3 reads CASSPLRLAGRGEQFF. The DNA for the CDR3 is TGTGCCAGCTCACCACTTCGACTAGCGGGTCGAGGGGAGCAGTTCTTC. The full variable domain, completed using reference TRBV18 and TRBJ2-1, is NAGVMQNPRHLVRRRGQEARLRCSPMKGHSHVYWYRQLPEEGLKFMVYLQKENIIDESGMPKERFSAEFPKEGPSILRIQQVVRGDSAAYFCASSPLRLAGRGEQFFGPGTRLTVL.

The sample holds many counts of this clonotype. The chain combines TRBV6-5 with TRBJ2-3; D ambiguous. The CDR3 covers 16 residues. CDR1 MNHEY and CDR2 SVGAGI come from the germline V gene. Trimming pared 2 bases from V and 2 bases from J, leaving 14 bases between. The CDR3 region has the DNA TGTGCCAGCAGTTACGGGGTCCCCCTTCCCACAGATACGCAGTATTTT. Its protein is CASSYGVPLPTDTQYF.

Ten or more counts support this clonotype. The J gene is TRBJ2-7, the V gene TRBV12-5, with D possibly being TRBD1 or TRBD2 (5 bases each). The CDR3 contains 13 residues. Germline loops: CDR1 LGHNT, CDR2 FRNRAP. The ends were cut back, 6 bases at V and 6 bases at J, with 15 bases in the middle. CDR3 region: CASGAPGDPEQYV. CDR3 sequence (DNA): TGTGCTAGTGGGGCCCCCGGGGACCCCGAGCAGTACGTC.

This clonotype has ten or more counts. The rearrangement joins TRBV3-1 to TRBJ2-1; 14 bases map to TRBD2. CDR3 size: 15 residues. Losses at the gene ends were 5 bases for V and 6 bases for J; bases not matched to a gene: 3. Germline loops: CDR1 LGHDT, CDR2 YNNKEL (reference sequence). CDR3 in DNA: TGTGCCAGCAGCTTGACTAGCGGGGGGGGCAATGAGCAGTTCTTC. This gives the protein CASSLTSGGGNEQFF.